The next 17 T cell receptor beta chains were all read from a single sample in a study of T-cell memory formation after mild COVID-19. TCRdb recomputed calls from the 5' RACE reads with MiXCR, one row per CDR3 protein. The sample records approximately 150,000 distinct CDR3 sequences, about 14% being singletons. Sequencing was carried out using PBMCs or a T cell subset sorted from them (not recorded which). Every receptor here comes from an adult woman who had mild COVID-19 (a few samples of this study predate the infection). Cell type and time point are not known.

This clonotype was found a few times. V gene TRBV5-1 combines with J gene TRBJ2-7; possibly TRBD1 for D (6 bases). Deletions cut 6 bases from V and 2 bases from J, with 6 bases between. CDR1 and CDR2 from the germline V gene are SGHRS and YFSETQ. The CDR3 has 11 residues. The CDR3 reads CASTGAYEQYF. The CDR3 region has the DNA TGCGCCAGCACAGGGGCCTACGAGCAGTACTTC.

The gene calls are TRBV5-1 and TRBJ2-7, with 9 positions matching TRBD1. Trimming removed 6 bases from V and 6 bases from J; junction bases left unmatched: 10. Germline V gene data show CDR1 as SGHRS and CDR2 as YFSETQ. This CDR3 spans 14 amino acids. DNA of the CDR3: TGCGCCAGCAACAACGGACAGGGGTCCCCCGAGCAGTACTTC. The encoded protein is CASNNGQGSPEQYF. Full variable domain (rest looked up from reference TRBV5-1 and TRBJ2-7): KAGVTQTPRYLIKTRGQQVTLSCSPISGHRSVSWYQQTPGQGLQFLFEYFSETQRNKGNFPGRFSGRQFSNSRSEMNVSTLELGDSALYLCASNNGQGSPEQYFGPGTRLTVT.

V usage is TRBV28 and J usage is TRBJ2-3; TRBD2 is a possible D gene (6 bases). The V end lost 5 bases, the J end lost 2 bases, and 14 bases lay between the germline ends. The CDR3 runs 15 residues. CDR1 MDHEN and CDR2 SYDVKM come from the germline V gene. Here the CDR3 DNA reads TGTGCCAGCAGTCCTACGGGACTTCTCACAGATACGCAGTATTTT. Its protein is CASSPTGLLTDTQYF.

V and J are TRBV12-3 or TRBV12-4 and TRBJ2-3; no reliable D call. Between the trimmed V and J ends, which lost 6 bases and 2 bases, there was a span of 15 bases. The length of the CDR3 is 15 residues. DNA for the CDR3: TGTGCCAGCAGGGGCCTGGACCAACTCACAGATACGCAGTATTTT. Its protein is CASRGLDQLTDTQYF.

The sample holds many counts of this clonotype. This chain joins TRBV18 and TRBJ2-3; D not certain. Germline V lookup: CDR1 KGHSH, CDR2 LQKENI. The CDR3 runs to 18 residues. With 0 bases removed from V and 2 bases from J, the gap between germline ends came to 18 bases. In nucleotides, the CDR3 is TGTGCCAGCTCACCACCGGTGGGCTCCCCCGGCCCCACAGATACGCAGTATTTT. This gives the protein CASSPPVGSPGPTDTQYF.

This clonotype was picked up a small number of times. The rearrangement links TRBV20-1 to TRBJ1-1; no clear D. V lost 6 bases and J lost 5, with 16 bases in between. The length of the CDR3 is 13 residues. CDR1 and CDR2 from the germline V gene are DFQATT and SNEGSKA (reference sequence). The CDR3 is CSARIGTKTEAFF. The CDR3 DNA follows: TGCAGTGCAAGGATAGGCACTAAGACTGAAGCTTTCTTT.

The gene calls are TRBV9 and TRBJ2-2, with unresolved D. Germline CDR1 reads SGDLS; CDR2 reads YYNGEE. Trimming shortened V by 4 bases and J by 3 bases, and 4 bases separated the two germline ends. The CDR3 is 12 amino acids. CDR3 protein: CASSQHTGELFF. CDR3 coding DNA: TGTGCCAGCAGCCAACACACCGGGGAGCTGTTTTTT.

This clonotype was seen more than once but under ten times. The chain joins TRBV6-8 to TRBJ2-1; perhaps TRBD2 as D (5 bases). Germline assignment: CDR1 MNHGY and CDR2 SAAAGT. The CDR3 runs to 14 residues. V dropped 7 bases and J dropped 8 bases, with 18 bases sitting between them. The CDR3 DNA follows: TGTGCCAGCAATTTGGGAGCAGACGTAGATGAGCAGTTCTTC. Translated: CASNLGADVDEQFF.

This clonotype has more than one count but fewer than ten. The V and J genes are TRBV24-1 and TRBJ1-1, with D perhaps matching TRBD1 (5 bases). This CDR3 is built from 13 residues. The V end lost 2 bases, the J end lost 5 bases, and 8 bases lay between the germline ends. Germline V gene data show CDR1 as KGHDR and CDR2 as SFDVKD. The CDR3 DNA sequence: TGTGCCACCAGTGATTGGGGGGGGACTGAAGCTTTCTTT. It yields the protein CATSDWGGTEAFF.

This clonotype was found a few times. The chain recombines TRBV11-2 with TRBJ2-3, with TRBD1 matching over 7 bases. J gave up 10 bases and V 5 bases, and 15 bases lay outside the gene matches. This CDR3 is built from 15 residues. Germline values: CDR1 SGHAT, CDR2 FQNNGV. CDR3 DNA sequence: TGTGCCAGCAGCCCACTGCCAACTGGACAGGCGCCGCAGTATTTT. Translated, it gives CASSPLPTGQAPQYF.

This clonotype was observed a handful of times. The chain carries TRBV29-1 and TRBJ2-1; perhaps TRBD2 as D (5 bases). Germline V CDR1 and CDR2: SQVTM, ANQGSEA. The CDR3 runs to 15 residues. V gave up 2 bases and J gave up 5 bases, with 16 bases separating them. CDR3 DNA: TGCAGCGTTGAACCCCTAGCTCACGAGGACAATGAGCAGTTCTTC. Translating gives CSVEPLAHEDNEQFF.

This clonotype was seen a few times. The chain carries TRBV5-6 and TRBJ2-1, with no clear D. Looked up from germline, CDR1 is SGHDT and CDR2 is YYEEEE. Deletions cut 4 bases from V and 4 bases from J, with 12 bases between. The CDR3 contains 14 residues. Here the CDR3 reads CASSLFNNYNEQFF. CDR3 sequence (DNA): TGTGCCAGCAGCCTCTTTAACAATTACAATGAGCAGTTCTTC. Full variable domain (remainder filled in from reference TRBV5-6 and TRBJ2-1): DAGVTQSPTHLIKTRGQQVTLRCSPKSGHDTVSWYQQALGQGPQFIFQYYEEEERQRGNFPDRFSGHQFPNYSSELNVNALLLGDSALYLCASSLFNNYNEQFFGPGTRLTVL.

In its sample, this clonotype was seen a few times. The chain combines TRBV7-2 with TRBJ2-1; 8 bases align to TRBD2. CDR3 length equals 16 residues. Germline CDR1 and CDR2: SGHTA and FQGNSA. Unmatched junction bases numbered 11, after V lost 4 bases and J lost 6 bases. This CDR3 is CASSSNGGAWFNEQFF. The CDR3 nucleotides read TGTGCCAGCAGCTCCAACGGGGGGGCTTGGTTCAATGAGCAGTTCTTC.

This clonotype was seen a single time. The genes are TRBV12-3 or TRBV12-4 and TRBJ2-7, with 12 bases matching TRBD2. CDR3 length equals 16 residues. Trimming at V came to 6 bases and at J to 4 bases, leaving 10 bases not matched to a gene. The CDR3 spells CASSPIGLAGTYEQYF. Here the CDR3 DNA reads TGTGCCAGCAGCCCGATCGGACTAGCGGGGACATACGAGCAGTACTTC.

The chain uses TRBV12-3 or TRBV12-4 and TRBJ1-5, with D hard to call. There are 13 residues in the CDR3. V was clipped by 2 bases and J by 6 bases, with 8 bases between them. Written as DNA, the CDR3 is TGTGCCAGCAGTTTATTGGAGGCTCAGCCCCAGCATTTT. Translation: CASSLLEAQPQHF.

CDR3 nucleotide sequence: TGCGCCAGCAGCTTACGCCAGAGGATATATGGCTACACCTTC. This gives the protein CASSLRQRIYGYTF. The V and J genes are TRBV5-1 and TRBJ1-2; no clear D. Per germline, CDR1 SGHRS and CDR2 YFSETQ. The CDR3 contains 14 residues. The germline V and J ends were trimmed by 2 bases and 5 bases, with 13 bases remaining between them. Full variable domain (remainder filled in from reference TRBV5-1 and TRBJ1-2): KAGVTQTPRYLIKTRGQQVTLSCSPISGHRSVSWYQQTPGQGLQFLFEYFSETQRNKGNFPGRFSGRQFSNSRSEMNVSTLELGDSALYLCASSLRQRIYGYTFGSGTRLTVV.

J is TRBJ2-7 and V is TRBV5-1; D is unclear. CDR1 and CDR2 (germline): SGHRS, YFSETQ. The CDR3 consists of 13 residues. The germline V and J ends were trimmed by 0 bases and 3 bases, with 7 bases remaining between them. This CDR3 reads CASSLGDGYEQYF. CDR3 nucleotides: TGCGCCAGCAGCTTGGGCGACGGCTACGAGCAGTACTTC.